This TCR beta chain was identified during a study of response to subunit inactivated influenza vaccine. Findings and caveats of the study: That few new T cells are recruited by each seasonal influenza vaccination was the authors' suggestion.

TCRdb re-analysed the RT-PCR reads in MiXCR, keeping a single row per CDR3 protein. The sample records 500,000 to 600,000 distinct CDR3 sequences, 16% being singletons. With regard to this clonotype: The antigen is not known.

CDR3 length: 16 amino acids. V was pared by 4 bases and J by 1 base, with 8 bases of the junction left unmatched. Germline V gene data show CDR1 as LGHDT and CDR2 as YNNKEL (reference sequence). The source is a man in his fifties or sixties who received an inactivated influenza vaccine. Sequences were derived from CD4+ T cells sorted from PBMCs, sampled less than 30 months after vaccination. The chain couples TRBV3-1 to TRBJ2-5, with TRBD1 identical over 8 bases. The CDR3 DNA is TGTGCCAGCAGCCGCCCCTGGGGGACAGGCCAAGAGACCCAGTACTTC. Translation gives CASSRPWGTGQETQYF.